The following is a T cell receptor beta chain sequence with its context. TCRdb keeps only in-frame clones here, not all; method: immunoSEQ multiplex PCR. The sample includes tens of thousands of clones, around 88% of them seen just once. This CDR3 comprises 17 residues. Trimming removed 1 base from V and 5 bases from J, with 17 bases in between. In germline, CDR1 is MDHEN, CDR2 SYDVKM. This specimen belongs to a study of T cell responses to AZD1222 COVID-19 vaccine. The sample in question was peripheral blood, obtained 28 days after the second AZD1222 dose. This clonotype originated in an adult who received the AZD1222 COVID-19 vaccine. The chain combines TRBV28 with TRBJ1-4; possibly TRBD1 for D (5 bases). The CDR3 DNA is TGTGCCAGCAGTTTATACCCATCGGACACCCTCAATGAAAAACTGTTTTTT. Its protein product is CASSLYPSDTLNEKLFF.